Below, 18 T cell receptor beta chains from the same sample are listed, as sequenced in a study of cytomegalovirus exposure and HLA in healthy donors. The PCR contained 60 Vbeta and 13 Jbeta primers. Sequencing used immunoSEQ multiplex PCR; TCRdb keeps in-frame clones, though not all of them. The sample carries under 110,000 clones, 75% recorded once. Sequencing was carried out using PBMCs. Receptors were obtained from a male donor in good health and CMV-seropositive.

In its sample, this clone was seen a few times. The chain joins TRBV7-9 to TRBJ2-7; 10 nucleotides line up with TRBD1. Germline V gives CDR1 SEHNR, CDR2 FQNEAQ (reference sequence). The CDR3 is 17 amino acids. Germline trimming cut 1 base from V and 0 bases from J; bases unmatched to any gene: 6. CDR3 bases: TGTGCCAGCAGCTTAGGGACAGGGGGTAGGAGCTCCTACGAGCAGTACTTC. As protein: CASSLGTGGRSSYEQYF.

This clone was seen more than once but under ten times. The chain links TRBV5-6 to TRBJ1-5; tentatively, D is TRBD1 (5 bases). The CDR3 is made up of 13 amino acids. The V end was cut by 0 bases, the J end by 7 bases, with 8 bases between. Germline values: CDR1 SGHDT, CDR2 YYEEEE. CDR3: CASSLARAQPQHF. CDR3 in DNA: TGTGCCAGCAGCTTGGCCAGGGCACAGCCCCAGCATTTT.

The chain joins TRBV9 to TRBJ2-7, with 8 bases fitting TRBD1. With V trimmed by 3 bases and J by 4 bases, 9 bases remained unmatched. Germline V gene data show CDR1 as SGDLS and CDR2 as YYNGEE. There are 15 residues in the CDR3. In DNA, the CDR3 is TGTGCCAGCAGCGAGGGGAGCAGGGGGCTATACGAGCAGTACTTC. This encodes CASSEGSRGLYEQYF.

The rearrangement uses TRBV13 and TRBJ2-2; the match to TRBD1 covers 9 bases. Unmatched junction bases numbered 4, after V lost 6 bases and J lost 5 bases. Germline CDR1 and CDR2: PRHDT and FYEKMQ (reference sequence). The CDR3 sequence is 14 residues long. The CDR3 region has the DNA TGTGCCAGCAGATCGACAGGGGGAACCGGGGAGCTGTTTTTT. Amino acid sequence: CASRSTGGTGELFF.

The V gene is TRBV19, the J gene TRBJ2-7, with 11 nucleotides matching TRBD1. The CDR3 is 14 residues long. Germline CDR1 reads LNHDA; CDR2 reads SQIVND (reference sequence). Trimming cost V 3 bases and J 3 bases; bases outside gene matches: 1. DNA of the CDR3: TGTGCCAGTAGTATCGGGACAGGGGGCTACGAGCAGTACTTC. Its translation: CASSIGTGGYEQYF.

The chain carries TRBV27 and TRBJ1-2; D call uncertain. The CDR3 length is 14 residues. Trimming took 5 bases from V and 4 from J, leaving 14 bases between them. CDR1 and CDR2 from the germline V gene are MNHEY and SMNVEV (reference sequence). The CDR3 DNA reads TGTGCCAGCAGTGCGCCCTCCCGAGGCTATGGCTACACCTTC. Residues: CASSAPSRGYGYTF.

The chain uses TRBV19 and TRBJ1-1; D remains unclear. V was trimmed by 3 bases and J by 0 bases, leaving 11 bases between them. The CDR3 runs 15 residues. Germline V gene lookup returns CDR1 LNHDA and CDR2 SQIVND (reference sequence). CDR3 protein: CASSMRVRMNTEAFF. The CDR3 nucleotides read TGTGCCAGTAGTATGCGGGTAAGAATGAACACTGAAGCTTTCTTT.

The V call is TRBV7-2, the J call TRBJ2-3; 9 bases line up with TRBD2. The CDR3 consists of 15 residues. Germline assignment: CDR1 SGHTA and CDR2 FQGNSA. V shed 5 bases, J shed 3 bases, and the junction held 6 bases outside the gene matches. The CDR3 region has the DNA TGTGCCAGCAGCCTTCCGACTAGCGGTACAGATACGCAGTATTTT. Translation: CASSLPTSGTDTQYF.

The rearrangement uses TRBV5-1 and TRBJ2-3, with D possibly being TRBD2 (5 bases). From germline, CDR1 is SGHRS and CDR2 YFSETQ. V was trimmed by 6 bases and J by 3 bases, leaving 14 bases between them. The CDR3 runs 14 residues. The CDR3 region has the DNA TGCGCCAGCATACCCGGGGTGGCAACAGATACGCAGTATTTT. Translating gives CASIPGVATDTQYF.

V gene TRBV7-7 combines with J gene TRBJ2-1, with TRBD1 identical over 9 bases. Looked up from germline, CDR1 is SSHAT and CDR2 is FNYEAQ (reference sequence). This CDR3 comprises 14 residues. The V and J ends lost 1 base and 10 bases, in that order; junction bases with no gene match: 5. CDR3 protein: CASSLGGQGVEQFF. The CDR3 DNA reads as TGTGCCAGCAGCTTAGGGGGACAGGGTGTAGAGCAGTTCTTC.

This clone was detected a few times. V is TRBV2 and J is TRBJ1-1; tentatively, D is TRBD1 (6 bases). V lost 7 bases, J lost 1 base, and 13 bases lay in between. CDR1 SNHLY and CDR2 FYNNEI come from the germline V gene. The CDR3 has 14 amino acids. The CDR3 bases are TGTGCCAGCACAACCCTGACAGGGAACACTGAAGCTTTCTTT. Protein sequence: CASTTLTGNTEAFF.

The CDR3 coding sequence is TGTGCCAGCAGAAGTCCCCCGACAGCTGAAGCTTTCTTT. Translation: CASRSPPTAEAFF. The V call is TRBV7-2, the J call TRBJ1-1, with D maybe TRBD1 (5 bases). Germline values: CDR1 SGHTA, CDR2 FQGNSA. V lost 6 bases, J lost 6 bases, and 14 bases lay in between. There are 13 residues in the CDR3. The variable domain in full, completed from reference TRBV7-2 and TRBJ1-1, reads GAGVSQSPSNKVTEKGKDVELRCDPISGHTALYWYRQSLGQGLEFLIYFQGNSAPDKSGLPSDRFSAERTGGSVSTLTIQRTQQEDSAVYLCASRSPPTAEAFFGQGTRLTVV.

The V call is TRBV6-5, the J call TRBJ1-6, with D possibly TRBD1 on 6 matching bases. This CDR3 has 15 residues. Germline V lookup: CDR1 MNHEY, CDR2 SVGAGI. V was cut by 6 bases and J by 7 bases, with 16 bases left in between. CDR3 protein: CASRRTQGGNSPLHF. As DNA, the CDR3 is TGTGCCAGCAGGAGGACCCAAGGGGGAAATTCACCCCTCCACTTT.

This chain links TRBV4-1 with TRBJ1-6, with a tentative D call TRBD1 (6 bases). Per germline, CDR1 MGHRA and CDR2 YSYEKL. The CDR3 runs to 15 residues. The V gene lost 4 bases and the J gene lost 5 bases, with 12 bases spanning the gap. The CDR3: CASSLDSLDNSPLHF. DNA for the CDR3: TGCGCCAGCAGCCTGGACAGTCTAGATAATTCACCCCTCCACTTT.

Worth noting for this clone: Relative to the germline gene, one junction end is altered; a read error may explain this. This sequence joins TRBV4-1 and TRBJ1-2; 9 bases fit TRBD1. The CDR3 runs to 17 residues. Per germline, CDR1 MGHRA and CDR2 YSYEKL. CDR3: CASSLGTAGQGNYGYPF. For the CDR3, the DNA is TGCGCCAGCAGCCTGGGAACCGCGGGACAGGGAAACTATGGCTACCCCTTC.

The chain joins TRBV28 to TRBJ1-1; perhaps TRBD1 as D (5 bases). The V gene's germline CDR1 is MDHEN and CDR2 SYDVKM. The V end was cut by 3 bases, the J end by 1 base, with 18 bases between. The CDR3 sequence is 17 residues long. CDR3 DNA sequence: TGTGCCAGCAGTTTGGGAGCTGGGGGGACGGGGAACACTGAAGCTTTCTTT. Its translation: CASSLGAGGTGNTEAFF.

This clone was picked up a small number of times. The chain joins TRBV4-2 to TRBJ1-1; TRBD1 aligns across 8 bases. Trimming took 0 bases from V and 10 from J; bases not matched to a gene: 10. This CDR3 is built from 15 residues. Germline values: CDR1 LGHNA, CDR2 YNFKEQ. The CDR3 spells CASSQDRGRTGRAFF. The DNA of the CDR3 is TGTGCCAGCAGCCAAGATAGGGGAAGGACAGGGCGAGCTTTCTTT.

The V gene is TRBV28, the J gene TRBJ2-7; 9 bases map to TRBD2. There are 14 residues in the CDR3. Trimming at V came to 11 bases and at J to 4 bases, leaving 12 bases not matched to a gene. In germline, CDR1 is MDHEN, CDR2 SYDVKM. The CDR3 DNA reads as TGTGCCCTGCGGGCGGGAGGGACACTATACGAGCAGTACTTC. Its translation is CALRAGGTLYEQYF.